A selection of T cell receptor beta chains follows, all from one sample in a study of blood T cells in healthy people across ages. TCRdb processed the 5' RACE reads anew with MiXCR; each CDR3 protein has one entry. The sample includes 1.5 million to 2 million distinct CDR3 sequences, less than 50% of them seen just once. The sequencing sample was made of blood. These receptors were obtained from a woman in her forties in good health. The CDR3 runs from the conserved cysteine through the conserved F or W. Each record gives: V gene, D gene, J gene, clone size, CDR3 length, CDR3 DNA, CDR3 protein. D genes are given only for firm matches. Expanded clones are given a class, and other clones once, few, many or no size at all.

TRBV4-2	-	TRBJ2-5	-	17	TGTGCCAGCAGCCAAGCCACCGGGGCGGGACGGAAGGAGACCCAGTACTTC	CASSQATGAGRKETQYF
TRBV4-3	-	TRBJ2-1	-	17	TGCGCCAGCAGCCAAGATTTCAGGGCGGGGTCCTACAATGAGCAGTTCTTC	CASSQDFRAGSYNEQFF
TRBV6-2/TRBV6-3	TRBD1	TRBJ2-1	-	16	TGTGCCAGCAGTTACTTGGGGGCCAGGGGGTATAATGAGCAGTTCTTC	CASSYLGARGYNEQFF
TRBV5-6	-	TRBJ2-3	-	16	TGTGCCAGCAGCTTGGGGATTAGCGTACTCACAGATACGCAGTATTTT	CASSLGISVLTDTQYF
TRBV3-1	-	TRBJ2-5	-	16	TGTGCCAGCAGCCAAGTCTCGGGGGCGGGGACCAATGAGCAGTACTTC	CASSQVSGAGTNEQYF
TRBV13	TRBD2	TRBJ2-1	-	18	TGTGCCAGCAGCTTAAGCTCGCTAGCGGGGAACCGGGGCAATGAGCAGTTCTTC	CASSLSSLAGNRGNEQFF
TRBV4-3	TRBD2	TRBJ2-1	-	19	TGCGCCAGCAGCCCCGGACTAGCGGGGGGGCAATGGTCCTACAATGAGCAGTTCTTC	CASSPGLAGGQWSYNEQFF
TRBV29-1	-	TRBJ2-3	-	22	TGCAGCGTTGATGCTCCCTACGAGGGACAGTTACGCAAAGTAGCGGCAACAGATACGCAGTATTTT	CSVDAPYEGQLRKVAATDTQYF
TRBV20-1	-	TRBJ1-6	once	17	TGCAGTGCTAGGAGGATTCTAACGTCCCTTTATAATTCACCCCTCCACTTT	CSARRILTSLYNSPLHF
TRBV20-1	-	TRBJ2-7	few	14	TGCAGTGCTAGACCCTTTTTGTCCTCTTACGAGCAGTACTTC	CSARPFLSSYEQYF
TRBV7-7	-	TRBJ2-3	-	14	TGTGCTAGCAGCTTAGCGCTGGACGCAGATACGCAGTATTTT	CASSLALDADTQYF
TRBV29-1	TRBD1	TRBJ2-1	-	13	TGCAGCGCCAGACAGGGCCAAAACAATGAGCAGTTCTTC	CSARQGQNNEQFF
TRBV7-2	-	TRBJ2-5	-	15	TGTGCCAGCAGCTTAGGCGGCAGGGGTTGGGAGACCCAGTACTTC	CASSLGGRGWETQYF
TRBV6-2/TRBV6-3	TRBD1	TRBJ2-7	few	15	TGTGCCAGCAGACCCCTGACAGGGGGGGCCTACGAGCAGTACTTC	CASRPLTGGAYEQYF
TRBV7-3	TRBD2	TRBJ2-2	-	16	TGTGCCAGCAGCCGAGGGACTAGCGGTTTCACCGGGGAGCTGTTTTTT	CASSRGTSGFTGELFF
TRBV9	TRBD2	TRBJ2-7	-	15	TGTGCCAGCAGCGCCAGAGCGGGGGGCAACAATGAGCAGTACTTC	CASSARAGGNNEQYF
TRBV6-5	TRBD1	TRBJ2-1	-	16	TGTGCCAGCGGTTACTCCGGGACAGGGTCCTACAATGAGCAGTTCTTC	CASGYSGTGSYNEQFF
TRBV5-5	TRBD2	TRBJ2-3	-	15	TGTGCCAGCAGCTTACGCGGGAGGGTCGCAGATACGCAGTATTTT	CASSLRGRVADTQYF
TRBV20-1	-	TRBJ1-6	once	15	TGCAGTGCTAGAGATCGAGCAGCCTTTCCTTCACCCCTCCACTTT	CSARDRAAFPSPLHF
TRBV10-3	TRBD2	TRBJ2-7	few	17	TGTGCCATCAGTGACCCTGGACTAGCGGGGCCATCCTACGAGCAGTACTTC	CAISDPGLAGPSYEQYF
TRBV20-1	-	TRBJ1-2	few	13	TGCAGTGCTAGAGATCCCCGGGACTATGGCTACACCTTC	CSARDPRDYGYTF
TRBV6-2/TRBV6-3	TRBD1	TRBJ2-3	once	14	TGTGCCAGCAGTTACTCGGTAGGGTCAGGGGGTCAGTATTTT	CASSYSVGSGGQYF
TRBV20-1	-	TRBJ2-1	-	13	TGCAGTGCTAGCGGTCAGCGAGAGGATGAGCAGTTCTTC	CSASGQREDEQFF
TRBV28	TRBD1	TRBJ2-7	-	12	TGTGCCGGCAGACAGGGGGTCTACGAGCAGTACTTC	CAGRQGVYEQYF
TRBV20-1	TRBD2	TRBJ2-1	-	14	TGCAGTGCTAGAGATAGCGGGGGGTATGGTGAGCAGTTCTTC	CSARDSGGYGEQFF